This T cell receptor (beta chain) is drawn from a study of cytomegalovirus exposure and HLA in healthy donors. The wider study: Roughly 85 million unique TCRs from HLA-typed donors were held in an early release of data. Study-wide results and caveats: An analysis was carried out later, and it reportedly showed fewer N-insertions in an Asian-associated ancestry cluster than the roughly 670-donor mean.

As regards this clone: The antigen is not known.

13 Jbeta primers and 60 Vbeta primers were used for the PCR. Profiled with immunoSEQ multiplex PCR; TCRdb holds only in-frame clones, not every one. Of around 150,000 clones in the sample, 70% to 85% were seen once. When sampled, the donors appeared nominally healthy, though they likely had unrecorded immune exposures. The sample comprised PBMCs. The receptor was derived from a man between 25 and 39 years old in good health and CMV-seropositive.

The CDR3 bases are TGTGCCAGCTCAGCCGGGACAGGGGGCCCCGGGGCCAACGTCCTGACTTTC. The encoded protein is CASSAGTGGPGANVLTF. This chain uses TRBV18 with TRBJ2-6, with 12 bases that match TRBD1. The V and J ends lost 5 bases and 4 bases, in that order; junction bases with no gene match: 6. CDR3 length: 17 amino acids. The V gene's germline CDR1 is KGHSH and CDR2 LQKENI.